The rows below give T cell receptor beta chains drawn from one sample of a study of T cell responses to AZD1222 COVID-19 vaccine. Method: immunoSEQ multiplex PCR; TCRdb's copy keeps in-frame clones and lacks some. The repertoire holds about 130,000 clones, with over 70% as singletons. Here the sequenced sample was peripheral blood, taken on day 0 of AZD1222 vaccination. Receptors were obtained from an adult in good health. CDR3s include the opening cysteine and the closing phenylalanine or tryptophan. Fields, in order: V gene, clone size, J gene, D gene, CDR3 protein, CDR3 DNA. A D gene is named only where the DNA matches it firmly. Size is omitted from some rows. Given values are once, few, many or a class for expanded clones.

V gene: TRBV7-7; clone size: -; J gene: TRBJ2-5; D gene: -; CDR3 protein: CASSSGHTKTQYF; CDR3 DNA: TGTGCTAGCAGCTCGGGACATACGAAGACCCAGTACTTC
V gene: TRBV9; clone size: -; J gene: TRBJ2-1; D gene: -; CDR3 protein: CASSVDVVKGGNEQFF; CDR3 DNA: TGTGCCAGCAGCGTAGATGTCGTCAAGGGGGGCAATGAGCAGTTCTTC
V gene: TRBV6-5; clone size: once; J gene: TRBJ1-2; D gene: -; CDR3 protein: CASSLILGGNYGYTF; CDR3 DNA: TGTGCCAGCAGTTTAATACTAGGGGGGAACTATGGCTACACCTTC
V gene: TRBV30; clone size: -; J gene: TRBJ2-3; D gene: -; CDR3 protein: CAVTEHSSTDTQYF; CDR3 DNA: TGTGCCGTAACAGAACACTCTAGCACAGATACGCAGTATTTT
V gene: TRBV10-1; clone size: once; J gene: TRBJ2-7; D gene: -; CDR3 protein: CASSEGGSYEQYF; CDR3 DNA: TGCGCCAGCAGTGAGGGGGGGTCCTACGAGCAGTACTTC
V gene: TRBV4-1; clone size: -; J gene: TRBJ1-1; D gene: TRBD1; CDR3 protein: CASRQQGTTEAFF; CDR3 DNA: TGCGCCAGCAGACAACAGGGGACCACTGAAGCTTTCTTT
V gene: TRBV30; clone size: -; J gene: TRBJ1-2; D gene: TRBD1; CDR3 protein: CAWGDRDHGYTF; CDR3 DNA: TGTGCCTGGGGGGACAGGGATCATGGCTACACCTTC
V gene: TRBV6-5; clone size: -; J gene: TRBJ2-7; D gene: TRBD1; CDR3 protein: CASSRTGGAYEQYF; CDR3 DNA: TGTGCCAGCAGTAGGACAGGGGGCGCCTACGAGCAGTACTTC
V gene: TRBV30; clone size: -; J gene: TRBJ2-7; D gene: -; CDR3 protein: CAWVRAREQYF; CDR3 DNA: TGTGCCTGGGTACGAGCTCGAGAGCAGTACTTC
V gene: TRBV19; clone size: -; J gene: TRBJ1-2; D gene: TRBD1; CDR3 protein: CASSPRGQDRGYTF; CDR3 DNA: TGTGCCAGTAGCCCCCGGGGACAGGATCGTGGCTACACCTTC
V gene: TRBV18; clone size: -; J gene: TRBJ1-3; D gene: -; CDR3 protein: CASSPSKSGNTIYF; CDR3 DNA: TGTGCCAGCTCACCAAGCAAGTCCGGAAACACCATATATTTT
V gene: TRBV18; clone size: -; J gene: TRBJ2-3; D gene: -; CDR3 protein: CASSPPQRRAGTDTQYF; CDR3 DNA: TGTGCCAGCTCACCACCCCAGCGGAGGGCCGGTACAGATACGCAGTATTTT
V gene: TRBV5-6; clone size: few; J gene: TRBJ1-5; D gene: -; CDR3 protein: CASSLGGSRPQHF; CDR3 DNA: TGTGCCAGCAGCTTGGGGGGCAGTAGGCCCCAGCATTTT
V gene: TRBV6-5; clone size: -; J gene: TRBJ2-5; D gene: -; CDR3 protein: CASSYSGSRGETQYF; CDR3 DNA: TGTGCCAGCAGTTACTCGGGCAGCAGGGGAGAGACCCAGTACTTC
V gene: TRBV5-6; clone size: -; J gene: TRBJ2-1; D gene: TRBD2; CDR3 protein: CASSLGSGSYNEQFF; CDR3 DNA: TGTGCCAGCAGCTTGGGCAGCGGGAGCTACAATGAGCAGTTCTTC
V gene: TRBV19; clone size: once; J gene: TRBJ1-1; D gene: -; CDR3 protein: CASSMKGLNTEAFF; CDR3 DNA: TGTGCCAGTAGTATGAAGGGGCTCAACACTGAAGCTTTCTTT
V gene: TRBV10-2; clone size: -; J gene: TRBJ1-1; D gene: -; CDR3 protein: CASSDRRVNTEAFF; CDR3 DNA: TGCGCCAGCAGTGATAGACGGGTGAACACTGAAGCTTTCTTT
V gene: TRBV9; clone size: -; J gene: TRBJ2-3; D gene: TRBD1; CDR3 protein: CASSLPPGTGGTDTQYF; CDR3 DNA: TGTGCCAGCAGCCTTCCTCCCGGGACAGGGGGCACAGATACGCAGTATTTT
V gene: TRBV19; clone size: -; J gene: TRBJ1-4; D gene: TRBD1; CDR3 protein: CASSPGQGSRRREKLFF; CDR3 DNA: TGTGCCAGTAGCCCAGGACAGGGGTCCCGCAGGAGGGAAAAACTGTTTTTT
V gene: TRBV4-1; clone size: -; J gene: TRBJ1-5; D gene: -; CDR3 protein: CASSQATGNNQPQHF; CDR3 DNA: TGCGCCAGCAGCCAAGCGACGGGCAACAATCAGCCCCAGCATTTT
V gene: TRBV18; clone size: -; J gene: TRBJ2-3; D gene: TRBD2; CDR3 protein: CASSPGLAGDTQYF; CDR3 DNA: TGTGCCAGCTCACCTGGACTAGCTGGAGATACGCAGTATTTT
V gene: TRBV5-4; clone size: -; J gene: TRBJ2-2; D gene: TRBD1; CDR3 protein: CASSRTGTATGELFF; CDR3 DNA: TGTGCCAGCAGCCGCACAGGGACAGCGACCGGGGAGCTGTTTTTT
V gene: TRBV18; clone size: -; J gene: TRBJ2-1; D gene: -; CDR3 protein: CASSPRIGDEQFF; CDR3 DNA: TGTGCCAGCTCACCACGAATCGGGGATGAGCAGTTCTTC
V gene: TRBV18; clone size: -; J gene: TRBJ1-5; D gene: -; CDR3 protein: CASSPTQSESGSQPQHF; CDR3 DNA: TGTGCCAGCTCACCAACACAATCCGAGTCAGGTTCTCAGCCCCAGCATTTT
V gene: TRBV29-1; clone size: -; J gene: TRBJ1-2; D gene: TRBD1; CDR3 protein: CSVDRGLGNYGYTF; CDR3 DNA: TGCAGCGTTGACAGGGGGTTAGGTAACTATGGCTACACCTTC
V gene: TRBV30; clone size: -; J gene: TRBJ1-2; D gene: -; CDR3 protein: CAWSVLGPGYTF; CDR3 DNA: TGTGCCTGGAGTGTACTGGGACCTGGCTACACCTTC
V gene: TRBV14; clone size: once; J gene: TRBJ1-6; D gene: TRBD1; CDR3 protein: CASSQGTGWNSPLHF; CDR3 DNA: TGTGCCAGCAGCCAGGGGACAGGCTGGAATTCACCCCTCCACTTT